The present entry profiles one T cell receptor beta chain with its context. Its antigen remains undetermined. Nothing much larger sits one base from this clone, and base qualities are not available. Libraries were prepared through the immunoSEQ multiplex PCR assay. For the multiplex PCR, a mixture combining 60 forward primers for TCR Vbeta segments and 13 reverse primers for TCR Jbeta segments was used. A multiplex PCR assay on genomic DNA amplified the CDR3 region of rearranged TCR beta genes. On the Illumina HiSeq System, the amplified TCR beta libraries were sequenced as 87-base-pair reads. The source study handled its data this way. In a later analysis, tens of millions of unique TCR beta chains were counted across the approximately 670 repertoires, and roughly 11 million of these chains were shared by at least two donors. A nearest-neighbor algorithm error-corrected the raw reads and collapsed the reads into unique sequences, merging closely related sequences to remove PCR and sequencing errors. To assign V, D and J gene segments, CDR3 sequences were aligned to IMGT reference sequences. For a sequence to be retained, at least a six-nucleotide match to both a V gene segment and a J gene segment was required. A rearrangement counted as productive if the CDR3 had no stop codons and remained in frame with V and J, and every other rearrangement counted as non-productive. CDR3 was defined by IMGT convention, running from the second conserved V-encoded cysteine to the conserved J-encoded phenylalanine. Sequences without an unambiguous match to a single V gene segment were excluded from the earlier analysis of a few hundred of the donors. In an earlier analysis of 587 of the donors, a V segment was called functional when productive rearrangements were above 56.7%, and segregating when the standard deviation between donors exceeded 5%. A statistical classification framework was built to diagnose cytomegalovirus status from the catalog of TCR beta chain sequences. A later analysis assigned V and J genes by comparing TCR nucleotide sequences with IMGT/GENE-DB human TR gene sequences. Using the TCRdist pipeline, a later analysis assigned CDR3 sequences along with most-parsimonious VDJ recombination scenarios. In a later analysis, each TCR beta chain was defined by its CDR3 amino acid sequence together with its V-gene family, and reads without a unique V-gene family were excluded. As a way to deal with suspected cross-contamination and a sequencing artifact, a later analysis dropped hundreds of nucleotide sequences that were highly shared and had low generation probability. For each public chain, a later analysis derived a clonal expansion index from normalized ranks of inferred template counts within each repertoire. A later analysis computed generation probabilities with a VDJ recombination model fitted to out-of-frame rearrangements, and checked the results against IGoR. In a later analysis, TCR-TCR, TCR-HLA and TCR-CMV co-occurrence was scored with hypergeometric tests, and a repertoire-size bias correction was applied to TCR pairs. To estimate false discovery rates, a later analysis permuted the HLA or CMV assignments 20 times. In a later analysis, co-occurring TCRs were grouped using DBSCAN, and TCRdist sequence similarity was added for clustering within HLA-allele-positive subsets. Repertoires with fewer than 30,000 or more than 120,000 public chains, plus five repertoires with anomalous nucleotide sharing, were excluded from co-occurrence clustering. The source is immuneACCESS, and TCRdb retained only in-frame sequences with V and J called. Part of the clones is not carried over; for the studies checked, unresolved V genes explain less than half of this, and the remainder is unexplained. V, J and clone size derive from that table, while D and trimming were established from the DNA sequence. This sample gives 100,000 to 150,000 clones in total; more than 65% of them show up just once. The ten largest clonotypes hold roughly 4% of the sample.

Measured from the cysteine to the phenylalanine, the CDR3 is 16 residues long. Solely the CDR3 DNA is kept, with 48 bases framed from the first base. At the junction V is shortened by 8 bases and J by 5 bases, with 21 bases in between. The CDR1 and CDR2 encoded by the germline V gene are SGHAT and FQNNGV. The sample belongs to a study of cytomegalovirus exposure and HLA in healthy donors (dated by TCRdb to about 2017). About the investigation overall: In an earlier analysis of 450 to 750 of the donors, approximately 300 Gb of sequence data and 90 million to 120 million unique TCR beta sequences from about 179 million T cells were reported. An early release that covered 500 to 800 HLA-typed donors contained about 300 gigabases of sequencing data and tens of millions of unique TCR sequences. Among the roughly 400 genotyped donors, approximately 82% belonged to the genetic ancestry cluster associated with self-reported Caucasian donors. The aim of the study was to test whether cataloging public T cell receptors could identify signatures of past pathogen exposure. The T cell repertoires of under 700 subjects were profiled by immunosequencing and related to cytomegalovirus serostatus. A separate validation cohort of 100 to 150 different subjects was used in addition to the approximately 700-subject first cohort. The study combined high-throughput TCR immunosequencing, statistical association of individual TCRs with disease status, and machine learning to predict cytomegalovirus infection status. In a later analysis, previously published TCR beta repertoires from several hundred donors were re-analyzed and high-resolution HLA genotyping was added so that TCR occurrence patterns could be studied. Rather than using new phenotypic data, the later analysis identified candidate immune exposures from TCR beta sequences and from how often those sequences occurred across donors. In an earlier analysis of about 590 of the donors, high-throughput TCR beta sequencing was used to judge whether each TCR beta V gene segment behaved as functional or pseudogenic. Donor age, sex, ethnicity and CMV serostatus were compiled alongside the repertoire data. In a later genetic analysis, genome-wide SNP genotypes for about 55% of the roughly 700 donors were used, and that subset was treated as a discovery cohort. Every discovery cohort repertoire had been produced on one sequencing platform. Both class I and class II loci were covered by HLA typing, at four-digit resolution. Typing coverage varied by locus: roughly 629-640 donors for A, B, C, DRB1 and DQB1; around 560 for DQA1; approximately 570 for DPA1; roughly 470 for DPB1. A handful of DR-DQ haplotypes were handled as single units for association and clustering because linkage in the cohort was strong. Among a few hundred genotyped donors of the cohort, an average of roughly 240,000 unique TCR beta nucleotide sequences were sequenced per donor, about a sixth of them non-productive. Overall study results and their limits: Most TCR sequences were observed very rarely across donors, whereas some public TCRs were present in many individuals. Linkage disequilibrium might explain the correlated functional status among segregating V segments, but an unknown experimental factor could not be excluded. According to a later genetic analysis, donors in an Asian-associated ancestry cluster had fewer N-insertions in productive TCRs than the roughly 700-donor mean. A later analysis found that TCR association rates varied across HLA loci, with DRB1 alleles showing the most associated TCRs and HLA-C alleles the fewest. The 87-base-pair reads could not distinguish some IMGT-functional V segments, including TRBV6-2 and TRBV6-3, so those segments were excluded. In the study, 150 to 200 TCR beta chains were listed as associated with cytomegalovirus. A group of highly shared sequence variants was considered likely to be a technical artifact of the sequencing pipeline. In a later genetic analysis, a missense DCLRE1C variant was associated with V-gene and J-gene trimming of TCR beta chains, and the association was replicated in an independent cohort. In a later analysis, HLA-associated TCR beta chains were found to be more clonally expanded and to have lower generation probabilities than equally common non-associated chains. A later analysis reported that several top co-occurrence clusters appeared linked to parvovirus B19, influenza, CMV and Epstein-Barr virus. Because HLA typing was unavailable for some donors at each locus, only the typed subset was used in association tests. Three of the identified cytomegalovirus-associated TCR beta chains were confirmed in vitro to be specific for cytomegalovirus antigens. The classifier was reported to diagnose cytomegalovirus status with high specificity and sensitivity in both the original and validation cohorts. CMV serostatus was the only immune exposure information available for the cohort. This cohort had only TCR beta chains sequenced, and the lack of alpha or paired-chain data limited which features could be detected. The authors suggested that the approach could potentially be extended to other disease states and immunological phenotypes. A later analysis associated 15,000 to 20,000 TCR beta sequences with specific HLA alleles at a false discovery rate of 0.05. A further reported finding was that TCR beta sequences accurately predicted the HLA-A and HLA-B alleles for most subjects in the first cohort. The earlier analysis of some 540 of the donors excluded roughly 16 rarely observed V segments, including chromosome 9 orphons, because counts were too low. An earlier analysis of 587 of the donors showed that most TCR beta V segments appeared in productive rearrangements either about 87% or about 30% of the time, which broadly matched IMGT annotations. When HLA alleles, especially DR and DQ, strongly co-occurred, TCR associations were difficult to assign to individual alleles. Sequencing depth was assumed to be roughly uniform across donors in the presence/absence analyses, though that assumption may not hold. Most CMV-associated TCR beta chains appeared to be HLA-restricted in a later analysis, and the HLA associations seemed to be driven largely by CMV exposure.

In total, around 600 healthy bone marrow donors made up the cohort. All cohort members were sampled while nominally healthy, although unrecorded immune exposures were likely present. The donor tested CMV seropositive and was one of the 289 seropositive cohort members. A peripheral blood sample was provided by each donor, and peripheral blood mononuclear cells were used for TCR beta sequencing. Genomic DNA extraction from the blood cell samples was performed with the Qiagen DNeasy Blood Extraction Kit. The chain joins TRBV11-2 to TRBJ2-2; the D gene is perhaps TRBD2, on 7 matching bases. Sequencing was done on a sample of PBMCs. This TCR derives from a man in his late teens or twenties in good health and CMV-seropositive. The nucleotides read TGTGCCAGCTCAAAGGGGGGAGGGGAACAGACCGGGGAGCTGTTTTTT. It codes for CASSKGGGEQTGELFF. Outside the CDR3, residues come from the reference TRBV11-2 and TRBJ2-2 proteins, so the full variable domain is: EAGVAQSPRYKIIEKRQSVAFWCNPISGHATLYWYQQILGQGPKLLIQFQNNGVVDDSQLPKDRFSAERLKGVDSTLKIQPAKLEDSAVYLCASSKGGGEQTGELFFGEGSRLTVL.